These T cell receptor beta chains were read from a single sample in a study of T cells after yellow fever vaccination. TCRdb reprocessed the 5' RACE reads with MiXCR, giving one entry per CDR3 protein. The table records about 130,000 distinct CDR3 sequences, more than 6% of them present only once. Sequenced material: CD4+ T cells sorted from PBMCs, taken more than 8 days after the first yellow fever vaccination. These receptors all come from a man between 18 and 29 years old who received the YFV17D yellow fever vaccine. Each CDR3 is given with its conserved first and last residue. The D gene is left open where the match is weak. Only some rows state a clone size, as once, few, many or a class for expanded clones.

D	J	V	size	CDR3	DNA
TRBD2	TRBJ2-7	TRBV7-2	many	CASIAWSGAPYEQYF	TGTGCCAGCATAGCCTGGAGCGGGGCCCCCTACGAGCAGTACTTC
NA	TRBJ2-3	TRBV5-1	many	CASSLEGAQYF	TGCGCCAGCAGCTTGGAAGGAGCGCAGTATTTT
TRBD1	TRBJ1-2	TRBV7-9	many	CASSPGGDSNYGYTF	TGTGCCAGCAGCCCAGGGGGAGATTCTAACTATGGCTACACCTTC
NA	TRBJ2-7	TRBV20-1	many	CSARDPYPPYEQYF	TGCAGCGCACGGGATCCGTACCCACCCTACGAGCAGTACTTC
TRBD1	TRBJ1-1	TRBV12-3/TRBV12-4	many	CASSWTGTHTEAFF	TGTGCCAGCAGTTGGACAGGGACGCACACTGAAGCTTTCTTT
TRBD2	TRBJ2-7	TRBV7-6	NA	CASSRASGGLSSYEQYF	TGTGCCAGCTCTCGTGCTAGCGGGGGGCTAAGCTCCTACGAGCAGTACTTC
NA	TRBJ1-1	TRBV5-1	many	CASSLAGYTEAFF	TGCGCCAGCAGCTTGGCGGGGTACACTGAAGCTTTCTTT
TRBD1	TRBJ1-4	TRBV7-2	many	CASSLNRGSNEKLFF	TGTGCCAGCAGCTTAAACAGGGGATCTAATGAAAAACTGTTTTTT
NA	TRBJ2-7	TRBV2	many	CASSEYGARVEQYF	TGTGCCAGCAGTGAATATGGCGCTAGGGTCGAGCAGTACTTC
NA	TRBJ2-5	TRBV5-1	many	CASRLTQETQYF	TGCGCCAGCAGGTTGACGCAAGAGACCCAGTACTTC
NA	TRBJ2-1	TRBV10-3	many	CAIRVENYNEQFF	TGTGCCATCAGGGTGGAGAACTACAATGAGCAGTTCTTC
NA	TRBJ1-5	TRBV20-1	NA	CSAKDSNQPQHF	TGCAGTGCTAAAGACAGCAATCAGCCCCAGCATTTT
NA	TRBJ1-3	TRBV27	many	CASSLDRQAGNTIYF	TGTGCCAGCAGTTTAGACAGGCAAGCTGGAAACACCATATATTTT
NA	TRBJ2-7	TRBV27	many	CASSFGSSTAYEQYF	TGTGCCAGCAGTTTCGGTAGTAGCACTGCCTACGAGCAGTACTTC
NA	TRBJ1-1	TRBV6-2/TRBV6-3	many	CASSHGTEAFF	TGTGCCAGCAGTCACGGCACTGAAGCTTTCTTT
NA	TRBJ2-3	TRBV4-3	many	CASSQAPGPDTQYF	TGCGCCAGCAGCCAAGCCCCAGGCCCAGATACGCAGTATTTT
NA	TRBJ2-5	TRBV2	many	CASSRETQYF	TGTGCCAGCAGCCGGGAGACCCAGTACTTC
NA	TRBJ2-3	TRBV5-1	NA	CASSSPGDDTQYF	TGCGCCAGCAGCTCCCCGGGGGATGATACGCAGTATTTT
NA	TRBJ1-5	TRBV4-2	many	CASSRQDGNQPQHF	TGTGCCAGCAGCCGCCAGGACGGCAATCAGCCCCAGCATTTT
TRBD2	TRBJ2-5	TRBV19	NA	CASSMAGGQETQYF	TGTGCCAGTAGTATGGCGGGGGGCCAAGAGACCCAGTACTTC
NA	TRBJ1-2	TRBV5-5	many	CASSLAVYARDGYTF	TGTGCCAGCAGCTTGGCCGTTTATGCTAGGGATGGCTACACCTTC
NA	TRBJ2-6	TRBV5-4	many	CASSLLGLRSGANVLTF	TGTGCCAGCAGCTTGTTAGGTCTCCGCTCTGGGGCCAACGTCCTGACTTTC
NA	TRBJ1-6	TRBV20-1	many	CSARPWDANSPLHF	TGCAGTGCTAGGCCGTGGGACGCTAATTCACCCCTCCACTTT
NA	TRBJ2-2	TRBV7-2	few	CASSFRTAPGELFF	TGTGCCAGCAGCTTCAGGACAGCTCCCGGGGAGCTGTTTTTT
NA	TRBJ2-5	TRBV5-5	few	CASSPTSPQETQYF	TGTGCCAGCAGCCCTACTAGCCCCCAAGAGACCCAGTACTTC
TRBD2	TRBJ2-1	TRBV19	few	CASRRTSGKRQEQFF	TGTGCCAGTAGGAGGACTAGCGGAAAGAGGCAGGAGCAGTTCTTC
NA	TRBJ2-1	TRBV12-3/TRBV12-4	many	CASSQFNEQFF	TGTGCCAGCAGTCAATTCAATGAGCAGTTCTTC
TRBD1	TRBJ2-3	TRBV13	NA	CASSRETGAGTDTQYF	TGTGCCAGCAGCCGAGAGACAGGGGCGGGCACAGATACGCAGTATTTT
NA	TRBJ2-5	TRBV12-3/TRBV12-4	few	CASSLKRRGQETQYF	TGTGCCAGCAGTTTGAAGCGGCGCGGACAAGAGACCCAGTACTTC
NA	TRBJ2-3	TRBV10-3	many	CAISGGPPLEGQYF	TGTGCCATCAGTGGGGGACCTCCCCTCGAGGGGCAGTATTTT
TRBD2	TRBJ2-3	TRBV27	few	CASSPLRPGTSGGFWQYF	TGTGCCAGCAGTCCCCTCCGGCCCGGGACTAGCGGGGGATTTTGGCAGTATTTT
TRBD1	TRBJ1-2	TRBV20-1	NA	CSAVDTGGRGGGYTF	TGCAGTGCTGTAGACACAGGGGGCAGGGGGGGTGGCTACACCTTC
NA	TRBJ2-1	TRBV15	few	CATSRFSGANFSDEQFF	TGTGCCACCAGCAGGTTCTCCGGGGCCAACTTTAGCGATGAGCAGTTCTTC
TRBD1	TRBJ1-4	TRBV4-3	few	CASSQGGTGLGNEKLFF	TGCGCCAGCAGCCAAGGGGGGACAGGTTTAGGGAATGAAAAACTGTTTTTT
NA	TRBJ2-5	TRBV4-3	many	CASSQAGGAWETQYF	TGCGCCAGCAGCCAAGCCGGGGGCGCATGGGAGACCCAGTACTTC
NA	TRBJ2-1	TRBV6-5	many	CASSYGWDLYNEQFF	TGTGCCAGCAGTTACGGCTGGGATCTTTACAATGAGCAGTTCTTC
NA	TRBJ1-1	TRBV20-1	many	CSARSGGRRDTEAFF	TGCAGTGCTAGATCGGGGGGAAGACGGGACACTGAAGCTTTCTTT
NA	TRBJ2-1	TRBV5-1	many	CASSARGDVKSNEQFF	TGCGCCAGCAGCGCGCGTGGGGACGTCAAGTCGAATGAGCAGTTCTTC
NA	TRBJ2-3	TRBV5-1	NA	CASSLARGTEGPDTQYF	TGCGCCAGCAGCTTGGCCCGGGGGACGGAGGGCCCAGATACGCAGTATTTT
NA	TRBJ1-1	TRBV5-5	many	CASTLDRYKTEAFF	TGTGCCAGCACCCTCGACAGGTATAAGACTGAAGCTTTCTTT
NA	TRBJ2-5	TRBV29-1	NA	CSADLAGETQYF	TGCAGCGCCGACCTGGCGGGGGAGACCCAGTACTTC
TRBD1	TRBJ1-1	TRBV7-2	many	CASGRDRKNTEAFF	TGTGCCAGCGGACGGGACAGAAAGAACACTGAAGCTTTCTTT
TRBD2	TRBJ2-2	TRBV5-4	NA	CASRMGTSGFSNTGELFF	TGTGCCAGCAGGATGGGGACTAGCGGGTTTTCGAACACCGGGGAGCTGTTTTTT
NA	TRBJ2-5	TRBV20-1	many	CSGGAGETQYF	TGCAGTGGAGGGGCAGGAGAGACCCAGTACTTC
NA	TRBJ2-7	TRBV5-1	many	CASSDLTGSYEQYF	TGCGCCAGCAGCGACTTGACAGGCTCCTACGAGCAGTACTTC
NA	TRBJ1-1	TRBV13	NA	CASSPRSSTEAFF	TGTGCCAGCAGCCCTCGTTCCAGCACTGAAGCTTTCTTT